Included here is one T cell receptor (beta chain) sequence, with context. The data were obtained in a study of blood T cells in healthy people across ages. A second 7 to 11 cycle PCR used barcoded and J-beta primers. TCRdb passed the 5' RACE reads through MiXCR, listing each CDR3 protein once. The sample lists 250,000 to 300,000 distinct CDR3 sequences; less than 30% were seen once. Germline V gene data show CDR1 as DFQATT and CDR2 as SNEGSKA (reference sequence). The CDR3 is made up of 13 amino acids. V gene TRBV20-1 combines with J gene TRBJ2-1; 8 positions match TRBD2. The end of the DNA aligns better with TRBJ2-5, so the J call may be wrong. The sample was blood. This clonotype was sampled from a woman in her seventies in good health. In DNA, the CDR3 is TGCAGTGCTAGTAGCGGGGCCAAAGAGACCCAGTACTTC. Translation gives CSASSGAKETQYF.